This TCR beta chain was recorded in a study of cytomegalovirus exposure and HLA in healthy donors. Study background: A previous analysis identified 100 million to 120 million unique TCR beta sequences derived from some 170 million T cells. Study-wide findings and caveats: Diagnosis of cytomegalovirus status made by the classifier reportedly showed high specificity and sensitivity. Looking again later, the authors saw that most CMV-associated TCR beta chains seemed HLA-restricted.

This clone is labeled medium-sized. Its antigen remains unidentified. Use of 60 Vbeta and 13 Jbeta primers characterized the PCR. Method: immunoSEQ multiplex PCR; TCRdb's copy keeps in-frame clones and lacks some. The top ten clones hold roughly an eighth of a sample with fewer than 250,000 clones, about 80% of them seen once. The sequence was collected from a young woman in good health and CMV-seropositive. The sequencing sample was made of PBMCs.

CDR3 DNA sequence: TGCGCCAGCAGCCAAGATTCGGGGACAGGGGGCTACAATGAGCAGTTCTTC. This codes for CASSQDSGTGGYNEQFF. The chain is built from TRBV4-3 and TRBJ2-1; 11 positions agree with TRBD1. CDR3 length: 17 amino acids. V lost 0 bases and J lost 3; bases outside the gene matches: 4. Looked up from germline, CDR1 is LGHNA and CDR2 is YSLEER.